This T cell receptor beta chain was found in a study of cytomegalovirus exposure and HLA in healthy donors. This CDR3 contains 15 residues. Germline values: CDR1 SEHNR, CDR2 FQNEAQ (reference sequence). Trimming removed 1 base at V and 8 bases at J, with 17 bases between. The protocol was immunoSEQ multiplex PCR, while the TCRdb copy is restricted to in-frame clones and leaves out a portion. This table has about 220,000 clones, roughly 83% appearing once. Study-wide points: TCR beta chains numbering under 200 were designated cytomegalovirus-associated. First-cohort TCR clusters were later found to tend to co-occur in the 130 or so validation repertoires.

From the 120-subject validation cohort, which was separate from the approximately 670-subject first cohort, the donors were drawn. Concerning this clone itself: Its matching antigen is unknown.

The TCR sequence derives from a woman in her twenties or thirties in good health and CMV-seropositive. The sequencing sample was made of PBMCs. The chain is built from TRBV7-9 and TRBJ1-2; possible D gene TRBD1, 5 bases. CDR3 in amino acids: CASSLGFWQRDGYTF. The CDR3 bases are TGTGCCAGCAGCTTAGGATTCTGGCAGAGGGACGGCTACACCTTC. Together with reference TRBV7-9 and TRBJ1-2, the CDR3 gives the full variable domain: DTGVSQNPRHKITKRGQNVTFRCDPISEHNRLYWYRQTLGQGPEFLTYFQNEAQLEKSRLLSDRFSAERPKGSFSTLEIQRTEQGDSAMYLCASSLGFWQRDGYTFGSGTRLTVV.